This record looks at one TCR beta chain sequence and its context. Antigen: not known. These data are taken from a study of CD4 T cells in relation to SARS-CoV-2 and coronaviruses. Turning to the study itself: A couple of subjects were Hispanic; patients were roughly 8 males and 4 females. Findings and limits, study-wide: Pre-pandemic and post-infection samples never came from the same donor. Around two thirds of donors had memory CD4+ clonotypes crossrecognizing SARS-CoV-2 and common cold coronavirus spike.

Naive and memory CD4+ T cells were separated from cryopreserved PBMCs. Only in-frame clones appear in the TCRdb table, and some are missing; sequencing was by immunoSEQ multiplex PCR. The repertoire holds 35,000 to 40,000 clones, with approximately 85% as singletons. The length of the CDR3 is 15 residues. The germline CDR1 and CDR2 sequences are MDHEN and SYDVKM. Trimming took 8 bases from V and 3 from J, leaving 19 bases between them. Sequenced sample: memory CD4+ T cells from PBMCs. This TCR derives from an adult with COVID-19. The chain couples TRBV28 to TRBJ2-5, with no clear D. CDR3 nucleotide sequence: TGTGCCAGCTGCCTTTCGACCGCTAGGGAAGAGACCCAGTACTTC. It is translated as CASCLSTAREETQYF.